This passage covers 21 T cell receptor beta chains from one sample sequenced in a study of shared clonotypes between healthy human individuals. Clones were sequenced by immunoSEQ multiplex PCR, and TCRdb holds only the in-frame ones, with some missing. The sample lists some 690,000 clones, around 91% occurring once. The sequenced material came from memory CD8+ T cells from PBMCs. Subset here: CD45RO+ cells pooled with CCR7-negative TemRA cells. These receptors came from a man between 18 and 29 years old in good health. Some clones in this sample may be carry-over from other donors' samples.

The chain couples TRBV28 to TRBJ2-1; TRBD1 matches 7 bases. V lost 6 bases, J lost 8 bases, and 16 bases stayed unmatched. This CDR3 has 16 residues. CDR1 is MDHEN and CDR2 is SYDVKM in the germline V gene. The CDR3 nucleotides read TGTGCCAGCAGCACTTTATGGGACAGCGTTAAGTATGAGCAGTTCTTC. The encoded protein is CASSTLWDSVKYEQFF.

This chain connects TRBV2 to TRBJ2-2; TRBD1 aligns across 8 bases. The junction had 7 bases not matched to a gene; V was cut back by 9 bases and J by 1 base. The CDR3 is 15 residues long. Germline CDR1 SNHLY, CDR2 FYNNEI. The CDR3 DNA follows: TGTGCCAGTACCGGGACAGGAGTGAACACCGGGGAGCTGTTTTTT. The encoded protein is CASTGTGVNTGELFF.

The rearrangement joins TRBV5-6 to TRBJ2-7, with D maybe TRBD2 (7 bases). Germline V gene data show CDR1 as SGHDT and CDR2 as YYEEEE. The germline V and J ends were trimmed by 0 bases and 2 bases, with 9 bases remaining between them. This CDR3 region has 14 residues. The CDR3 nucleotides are TGTGCCAGCAGCTTGGCGGGGGGCCCCTACGAGCAGTACTTC. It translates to CASSLAGGPYEQYF.

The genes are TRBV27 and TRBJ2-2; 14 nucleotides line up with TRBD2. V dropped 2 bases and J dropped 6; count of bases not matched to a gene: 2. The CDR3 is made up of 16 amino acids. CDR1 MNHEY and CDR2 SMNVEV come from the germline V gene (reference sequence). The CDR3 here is CASSLGLAGGSGELFF. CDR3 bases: TGTGCCAGCAGTTTAGGACTAGCGGGAGGATCCGGGGAGCTGTTTTTT.

CDR3 region: CASRPPEGRSTEAFF. CDR3 nucleotides: TGTGCCAGCAGACCCCCTGAGGGTCGGAGCACTGAAGCTTTCTTT. The chain uses TRBV28 and TRBJ1-1; unclear D gene. The CDR3 sequence is 15 residues long. Trimming removed 6 bases at V and 4 bases at J, with 18 bases between. The germline V gene has CDR1 MDHEN and CDR2 SYDVKM. The full variable domain, completed using reference TRBV28 and TRBJ1-1, is DVKVTQSSRYLVKRTGEKVFLECVQDMDHENMFWYRQDPGLGLRLIYFSYDVKMKEKGDIPEGYSVSREKKERFSLILESASTNQTSMYLCASRPPEGRSTEAFFGQGTRLTVV.

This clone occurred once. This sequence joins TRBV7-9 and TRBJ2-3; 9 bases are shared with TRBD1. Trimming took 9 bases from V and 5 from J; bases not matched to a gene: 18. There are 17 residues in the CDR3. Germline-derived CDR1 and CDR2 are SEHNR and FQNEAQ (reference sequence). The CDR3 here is CASAPAGGQGTGDTQYF. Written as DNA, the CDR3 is TGTGCCAGTGCTCCAGCCGGGGGACAGGGTACGGGAGATACGCAGTATTTT.

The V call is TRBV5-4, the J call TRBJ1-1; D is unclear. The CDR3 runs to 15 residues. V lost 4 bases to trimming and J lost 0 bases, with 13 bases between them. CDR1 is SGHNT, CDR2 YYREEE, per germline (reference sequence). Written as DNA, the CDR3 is TGTGCCAGCAGCATGCTGCGGGCACTGAACACTGAAGCTTTCTTT. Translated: CASSMLRALNTEAFF. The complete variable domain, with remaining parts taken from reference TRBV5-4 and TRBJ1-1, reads ETGVTQSPTHLIKTRGQQVTLRCSSQSGHNTVSWYQQALGQGPQFIFQYYREEENGRGNFPPRFSGLQFPNYSSELNVNALELDDSALYLCASSMLRALNTEAFFGQGTRLTVV.

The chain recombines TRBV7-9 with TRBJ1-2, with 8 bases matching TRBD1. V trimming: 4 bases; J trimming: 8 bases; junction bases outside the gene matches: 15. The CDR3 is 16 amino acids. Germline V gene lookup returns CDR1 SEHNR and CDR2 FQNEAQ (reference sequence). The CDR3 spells CASSSSRTGFVGGYTF. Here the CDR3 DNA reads TGTGCCAGCAGCTCGTCCCGGACAGGGTTCGTAGGCGGCTACACCTTC. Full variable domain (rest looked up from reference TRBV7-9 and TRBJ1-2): DTGVSQNPRHKITKRGQNVTFRCDPISEHNRLYWYRQTLGQGPEFLTYFQNEAQLEKSRLLSDRFSAERPKGSFSTLEIQRTEQGDSAMYLCASSSSRTGFVGGYTFGSGTRLTVV.

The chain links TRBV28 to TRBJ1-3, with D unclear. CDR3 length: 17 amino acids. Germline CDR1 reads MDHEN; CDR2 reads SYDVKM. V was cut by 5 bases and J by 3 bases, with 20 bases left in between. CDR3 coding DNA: TGTGCCAGCAGTAACCCTTTCGTTCGTCGGAGTGGAAACACCATATATTTT. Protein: CASSNPFVRRSGNTIYF.

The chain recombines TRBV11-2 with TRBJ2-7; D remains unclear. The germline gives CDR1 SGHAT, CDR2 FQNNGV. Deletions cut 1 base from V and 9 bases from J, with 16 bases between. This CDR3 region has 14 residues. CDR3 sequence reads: CASSLADAMGGQYF. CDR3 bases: TGTGCCAGCAGCTTAGCGGACGCCATGGGCGGGCAGTACTTC.

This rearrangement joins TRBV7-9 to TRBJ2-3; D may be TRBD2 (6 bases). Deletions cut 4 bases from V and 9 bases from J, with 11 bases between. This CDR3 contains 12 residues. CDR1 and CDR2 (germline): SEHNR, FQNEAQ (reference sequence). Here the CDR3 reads CASSWGGETQYF. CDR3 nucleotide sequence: TGTGCCAGCAGCTGGGGCGGGGAAACGCAGTATTTT.

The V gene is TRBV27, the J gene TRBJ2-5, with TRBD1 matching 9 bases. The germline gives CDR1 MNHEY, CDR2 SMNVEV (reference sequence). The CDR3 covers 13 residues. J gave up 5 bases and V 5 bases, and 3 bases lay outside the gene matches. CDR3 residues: CASSNRGLETQYF. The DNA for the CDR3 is TGTGCCAGCAGTAACAGGGGGCTGGAGACCCAGTACTTC.

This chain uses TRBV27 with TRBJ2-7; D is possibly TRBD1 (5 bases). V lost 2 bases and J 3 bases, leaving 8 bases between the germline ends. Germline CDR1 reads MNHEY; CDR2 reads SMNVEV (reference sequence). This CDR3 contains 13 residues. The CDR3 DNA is TGTGCCAGCAGTTTAAGACAGAGCTACGAGCAGTACTTC. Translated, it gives CASSLRQSYEQYF.

The CDR3 sequence: CASSSTGGGDEQFF. As DNA, the CDR3 is TGTGCCAGCAGCTCGACCGGGGGAGGAGATGAGCAGTTCTTC. The rearrangement uses TRBV11-2 and TRBJ2-1, with D possibly matching TRBD2 (6 bases). Per germline, CDR1 SGHAT and CDR2 FQNNGV. There are 14 residues in the CDR3. V was trimmed by 4 bases and J by 8 bases, leaving 15 bases between them.

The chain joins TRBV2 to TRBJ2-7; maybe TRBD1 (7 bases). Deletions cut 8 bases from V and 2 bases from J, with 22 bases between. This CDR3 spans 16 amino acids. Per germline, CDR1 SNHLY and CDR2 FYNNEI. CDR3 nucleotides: TGTGCCAGCGGGGGGAACAGGGGAAGAGGGGCCTACGAGCAGTACTTC. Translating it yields CASGGNRGRGAYEQYF.

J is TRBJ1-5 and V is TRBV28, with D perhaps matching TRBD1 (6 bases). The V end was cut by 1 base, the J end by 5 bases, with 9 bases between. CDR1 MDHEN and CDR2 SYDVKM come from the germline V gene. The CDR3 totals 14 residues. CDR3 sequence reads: CASSLSRGHQPQHF. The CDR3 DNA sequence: TGTGCCAGCAGTTTATCACGGGGGCATCAGCCCCAGCATTTT.

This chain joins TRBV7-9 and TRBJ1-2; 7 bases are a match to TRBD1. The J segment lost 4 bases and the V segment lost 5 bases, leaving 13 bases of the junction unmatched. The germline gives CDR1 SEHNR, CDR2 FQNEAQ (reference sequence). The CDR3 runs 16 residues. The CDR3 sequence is CASSPTPDRPPYGYTF. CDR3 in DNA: TGTGCCAGCAGCCCAACCCCGGACAGGCCCCCCTATGGCTACACCTTC.

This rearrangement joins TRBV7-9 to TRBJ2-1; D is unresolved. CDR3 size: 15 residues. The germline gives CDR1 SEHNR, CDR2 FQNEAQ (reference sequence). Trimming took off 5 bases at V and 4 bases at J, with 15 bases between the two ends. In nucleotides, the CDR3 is TGTGCCAGCAGCCACCACCCGAATCTGTACAATGAGCAGTTCTTC. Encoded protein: CASSHHPNLYNEQFF.

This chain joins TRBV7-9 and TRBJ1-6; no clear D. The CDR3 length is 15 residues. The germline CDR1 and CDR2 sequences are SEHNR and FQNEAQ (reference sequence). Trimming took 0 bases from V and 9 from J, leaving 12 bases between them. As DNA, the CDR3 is TGTGCCAGCAGCTTAGCCTCTGAAGTGGGTTCACCCCTCCACTTT. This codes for CASSLASEVGSPLHF.

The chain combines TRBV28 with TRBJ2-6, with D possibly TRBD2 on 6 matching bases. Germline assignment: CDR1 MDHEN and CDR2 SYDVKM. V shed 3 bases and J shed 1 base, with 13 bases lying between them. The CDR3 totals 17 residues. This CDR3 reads CASSFGTLHSGANVLTF. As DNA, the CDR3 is TGTGCCAGCAGTTTTGGGACTCTACATTCTGGGGCCAACGTCCTGACTTTC.

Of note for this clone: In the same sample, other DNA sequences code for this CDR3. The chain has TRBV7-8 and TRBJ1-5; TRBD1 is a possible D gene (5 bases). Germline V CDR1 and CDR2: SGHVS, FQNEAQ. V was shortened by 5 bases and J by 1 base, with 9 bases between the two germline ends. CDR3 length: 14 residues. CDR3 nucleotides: TGTGCCAGCAGCCCGTCAGGGAGCAATCAGCCCCAGCATTTT. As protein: CASSPSGSNQPQHF.